What follows are 12 T cell receptor beta chains derived from one specimen sequenced in a study of T cells in Graves' hyperthyroidism and ophthalmopathy. What was amplified from RNA transcripts were TCR beta CDR3 regions. An initial round of RT-PCR targeting the TCR CDR3 relied on the HTBI primer set. Using its own MiXCR run on the multiplex PCR reads, TCRdb lists one record per CDR3 protein. Here the sample spans about 500,000 distinct CDR3 sequences, 16% being singletons. The material sequenced was blood. All receptors derive from a woman aged 18-29 years with Graves' hyperthyroidism.

This clonotype was detected many times. The CDR3 coding sequence is TGTGCCAGCAGCTCCAGGGCAAGCACTGAAGCTTTCTTT. This sequence encodes CASSSRASTEAFF. The chain is built from TRBV11-3 and TRBJ1-1; perhaps TRBD1 as D (5 bases). Looked up from germline, CDR1 is SGHNT and CDR2 is YENEEA. The V end was cut by 4 bases, the J end by 4 bases, with 10 bases between. The CDR3 totals 13 residues.

The chain carries TRBV9 and TRBJ2-7, with D perhaps TRBD1 (6 bases). Germline CDR1 is SGDLS and CDR2 is YYNGEE. V lost 3 bases, J lost 0 bases, and 19 bases lay in between. The CDR3 runs 17 residues. The CDR3 coding sequence is TGTGCCAGCAGCGAGGGCGCTGGGGGCTATAGCTCCTACGAGCAGTACTTC. It encodes CASSEGAGGYSSYEQYF.

The sample holds many counts of this clonotype. The chain joins TRBV7-8 to TRBJ1-1, with D possibly TRBD1 on 5 matching bases. Trimming took 7 bases from V and 1 from J, leaving 16 bases between them. Germline lookup yields CDR1 SGHVS and CDR2 FQNEAQ. The CDR3 loop spans 15 amino acids. The CDR3 spells CASKGFPGQNTEAFF. CDR3 coding DNA: TGTGCCAGCAAAGGGTTCCCAGGACAGAACACTGAAGCTTTCTTT.

This clonotype was recorded at least ten times. The gene calls are TRBV2 and TRBJ1-6; D ambiguous. CDR1 SNHLY and CDR2 FYNNEI come from the germline V gene. This CDR3 comprises 14 residues. The V gene lost 3 bases and the J gene lost 5 bases, with 8 bases spanning the gap. The CDR3 nucleotides are TGTGCCAGCAGTGACCCAGGCGATAATTCACCCCTCCACTTT. Translation gives CASSDPGDNSPLHF.

The chain carries TRBV20-1 and TRBJ1-2, with D perhaps matching TRBD1 (5 bases). Looked up from germline, CDR1 is DFQATT and CDR2 is SNEGSKA (reference sequence). Trimming stripped 0 bases from V and 8 bases from J, with 16 bases between. The CDR3 loop spans 14 amino acids. The CDR3 DNA is TGCAGTGCTAGAGATGGGGCCGGTCTTGGAGGCTACACCTTC. Residues: CSARDGAGLGGYTF.

Only a few counts were recorded for this clonotype. This chain connects TRBV29-1 to TRBJ1-1, with D uncertain. CDR3 length: 11 amino acids. V was trimmed by 4 bases and J by 11 bases, leaving 14 bases between them. CDR1 is SQVTM, CDR2 ANQGSEA, per germline. CDR3 in DNA: TGCAGCGTTGGGTGGAGCTCGAGGGCTTTCTTT. This gives the protein CSVGWSSRAFF.

This clonotype has a count of ten or more. The chain couples TRBV20-1 to TRBJ2-1; D not certain. The V and J ends lost 4 bases and 5 bases respectively, with 6 bases between them. The CDR3 is 11 amino acids. Germline CDR1 reads DFQATT; CDR2 reads SNEGSKA (reference sequence). The CDR3 coding sequence is TGCAGTGCTATAGATGACAATGAGCAGTTCTTC. It codes for CSAIDDNEQFF.

This clonotype was found many times. The rearrangement uses TRBV28 and TRBJ1-1; D remains ambiguous. V was cut by 3 bases and J by 6 bases, with 14 bases left in between. This CDR3 comprises 14 residues. Germline lookup yields CDR1 MDHEN and CDR2 SYDVKM. DNA of the CDR3: TGTGCCAGCAGTTTGTTCTCAGGTTCCGCTGAAGCTTTCTTT. As protein: CASSLFSGSAEAFF.

This clonotype was observed at least ten times. This chain joins TRBV7-2 and TRBJ2-7, with 11 positions matching TRBD2. V was pared by 6 bases and J by 3 bases, with 7 bases of the junction left unmatched. Per the germline V gene, CDR1 is SGHTA and CDR2 is FQGNSA. CDR3 length: 15 residues. CDR3 residues: CASSRTSGSDYEQYF. CDR3 nucleotide sequence: TGTGCCAGCAGTCGAACTAGCGGGAGTGACTACGAGCAGTACTTC.

The rearrangement links TRBV19 to TRBJ2-7; 11 bases fit TRBD2. CDR1 LNHDA and CDR2 SQIVND come from the germline V gene (reference sequence). V shed 4 bases, J shed 3 bases, and the junction held 2 bases outside the gene matches. The CDR3 has 14 residues. CDR3 DNA: TGTGCCAGTAGTACTAGCGGGAGGTACTACGAGCAGTACTTC. It translates to CASSTSGRYYEQYF.

In regard to this clonotype: This CDR3 is missing its conserved last phenylalanine or tryptophan, likely due to a read error. The chain is built from TRBV28 and TRBJ1-2; a weak D match, TRBD1 (5 bases). CDR1 is MDHEN, CDR2 SYDVKM, per germline. The CDR3 loop spans 14 amino acids. Trimming removed 4 bases from V and 2 bases from J, with 11 bases in between. As DNA, the CDR3 is TGTGCCAGCAGTTCGCAGGGATTAAACTATGGCTACACCCTC. It codes for CASSSQGLNYGYTL.

The chain employs TRBV27 and TRBJ2-3, with a weak D call TRBD2 (6 bases). The CDR3 is made up of 14 amino acids. CDR1 and CDR2 from the germline V gene are MNHEY and SMNVEV (reference sequence). Deletions cut 6 bases from V and 2 bases from J, with 12 bases between. In nucleotides, the CDR3 is TGTGCCAGCAGCCGGGACTGGCTCACAGATACGCAGTATTTT. This gives the protein CASSRDWLTDTQYF.